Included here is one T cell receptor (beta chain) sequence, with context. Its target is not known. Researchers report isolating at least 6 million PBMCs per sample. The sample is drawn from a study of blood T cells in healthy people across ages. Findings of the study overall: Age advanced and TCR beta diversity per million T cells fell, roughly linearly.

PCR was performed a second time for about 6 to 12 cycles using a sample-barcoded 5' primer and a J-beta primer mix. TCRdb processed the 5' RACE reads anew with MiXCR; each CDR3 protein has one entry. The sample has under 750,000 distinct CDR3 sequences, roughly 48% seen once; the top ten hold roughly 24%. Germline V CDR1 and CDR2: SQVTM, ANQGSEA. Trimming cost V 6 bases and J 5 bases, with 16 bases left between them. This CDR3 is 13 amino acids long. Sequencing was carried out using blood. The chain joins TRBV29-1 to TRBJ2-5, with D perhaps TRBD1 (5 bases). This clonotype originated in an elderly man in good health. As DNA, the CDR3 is TGCAGCGTGCGCGTGATAGGGGCGGAGACCCAGTACTTC. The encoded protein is CSVRVIGAETQYF.